This T cell receptor beta chain was captured in a study of blood T cell repertoires in COVID-19. With 2 bases clipped from V and 5 bases from J, the junction kept 9 bases outside the gene matches. The CDR3 has 17 amino acids. Per the germline V gene, CDR1 is MNHEY and CDR2 is SMNVEV (reference sequence). Assay used: immunoSEQ multiplex PCR; TCRdb lists only in-frame clones, some missing. This table has around 170,000 clones, 74% appearing once. The chain is built from TRBV27 and TRBJ2-5, with 12 bases matching TRBD2. The receptor comes from an elderly woman with acute or convalescent COVID-19. The sample consisted of peripheral blood. The CDR3 loop reads CASSLEGGLAGTETQYF. CDR3 nucleotide sequence: TGTGCCAGCAGTTTAGAGGGTGGACTAGCGGGAACGGAGACCCAGTACTTC.